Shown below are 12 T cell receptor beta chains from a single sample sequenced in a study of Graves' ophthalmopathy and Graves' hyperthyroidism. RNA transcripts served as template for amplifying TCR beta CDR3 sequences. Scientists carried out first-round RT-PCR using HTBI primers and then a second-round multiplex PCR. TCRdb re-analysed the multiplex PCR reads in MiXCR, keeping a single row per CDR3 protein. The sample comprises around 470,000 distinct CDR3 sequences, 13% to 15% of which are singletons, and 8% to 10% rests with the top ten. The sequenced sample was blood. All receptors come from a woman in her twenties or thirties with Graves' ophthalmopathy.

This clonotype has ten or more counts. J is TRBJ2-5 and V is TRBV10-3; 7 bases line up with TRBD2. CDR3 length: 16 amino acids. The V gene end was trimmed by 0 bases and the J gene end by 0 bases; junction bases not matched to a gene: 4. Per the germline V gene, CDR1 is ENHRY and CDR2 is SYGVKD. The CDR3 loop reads CAISESLRGNQETQYF. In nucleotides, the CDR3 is TGTGCCATCAGTGAGTCTCTGCGGGGGAACCAAGAGACCCAGTACTTC.

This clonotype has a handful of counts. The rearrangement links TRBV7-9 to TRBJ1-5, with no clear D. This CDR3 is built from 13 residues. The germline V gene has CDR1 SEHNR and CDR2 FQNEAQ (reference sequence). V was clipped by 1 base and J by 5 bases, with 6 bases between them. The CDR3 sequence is CASSLDLDQPQHF. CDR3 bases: TGTGCCAGCAGCTTAGACCTCGATCAGCCCCAGCATTTT.

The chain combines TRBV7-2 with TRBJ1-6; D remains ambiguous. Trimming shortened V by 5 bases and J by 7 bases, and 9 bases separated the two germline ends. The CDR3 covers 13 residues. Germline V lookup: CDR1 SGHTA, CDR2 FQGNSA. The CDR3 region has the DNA TGTGCCAGCAGCCCCGGAGGGAATTCACCCCTCCACTTT. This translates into CASSPGGNSPLHF.

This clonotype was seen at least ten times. CDR3 bases: TGCAGCGTTTTGGTTGAGGGGACCGGGGAGCTGTTTTTT. Encoded protein: CSVLVEGTGELFF. The V and J genes are TRBV29-1 and TRBJ2-2; D is perhaps TRBD1 or TRBD2 (5 bases each). CDR3 size: 13 residues. Trimming removed 5 bases from V and 5 bases from J, with 12 bases in between. Germline V gene data show CDR1 as SQVTM and CDR2 as ANQGSEA.

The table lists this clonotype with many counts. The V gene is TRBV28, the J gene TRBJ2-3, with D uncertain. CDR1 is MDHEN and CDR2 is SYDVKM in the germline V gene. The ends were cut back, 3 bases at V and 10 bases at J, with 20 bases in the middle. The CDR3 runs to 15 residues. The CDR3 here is CASSFPTRSLRPQYF. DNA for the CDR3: TGTGCCAGCAGTTTCCCCACACGGTCCCTGCGGCCGCAGTATTTT.

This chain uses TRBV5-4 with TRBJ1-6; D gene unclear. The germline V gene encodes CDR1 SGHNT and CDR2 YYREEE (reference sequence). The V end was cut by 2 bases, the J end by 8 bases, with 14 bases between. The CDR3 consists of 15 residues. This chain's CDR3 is CASSLGRGRDSPLHF. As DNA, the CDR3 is TGTGCCAGCAGCTTAGGACGAGGGAGGGATTCACCCCTCCACTTT.

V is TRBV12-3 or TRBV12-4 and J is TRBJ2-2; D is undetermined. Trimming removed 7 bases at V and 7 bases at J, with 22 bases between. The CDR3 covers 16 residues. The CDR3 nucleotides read TGTGCCAGCACAAACGGCGGCAGCGTGAGGAACGGGGAGCTGTTTTTT. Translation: CASTNGGSVRNGELFF.

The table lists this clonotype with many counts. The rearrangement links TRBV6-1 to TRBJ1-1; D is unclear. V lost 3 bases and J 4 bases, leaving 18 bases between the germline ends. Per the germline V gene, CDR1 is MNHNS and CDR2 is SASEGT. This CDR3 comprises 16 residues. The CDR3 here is CASSDPLLAGSTEAFF. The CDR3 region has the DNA TGTGCCAGCAGTGATCCACTTCTGGCGGGGAGCACTGAAGCTTTCTTT.

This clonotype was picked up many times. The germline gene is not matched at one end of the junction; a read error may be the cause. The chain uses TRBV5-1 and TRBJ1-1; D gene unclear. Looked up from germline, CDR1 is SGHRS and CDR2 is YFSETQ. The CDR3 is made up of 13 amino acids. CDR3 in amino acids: CASSSTLNTEAFF. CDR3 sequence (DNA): TGTGCCAGCAGTTCGACCTTGAACACTGAAGCTTTCTTT.

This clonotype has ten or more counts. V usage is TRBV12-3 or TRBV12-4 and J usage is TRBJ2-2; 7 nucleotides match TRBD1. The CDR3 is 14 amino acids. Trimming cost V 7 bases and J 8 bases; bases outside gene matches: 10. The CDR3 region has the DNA TGTGCCAGCATCCTAGGGGGCGCAACGGGGGAGCTGTTTTTT. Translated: CASILGGATGELFF.

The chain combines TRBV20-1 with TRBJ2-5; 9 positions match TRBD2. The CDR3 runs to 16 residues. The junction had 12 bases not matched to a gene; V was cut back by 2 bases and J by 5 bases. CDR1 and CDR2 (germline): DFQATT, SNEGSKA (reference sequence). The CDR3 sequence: CSARPRIAGVSETQYF. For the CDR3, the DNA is TGCAGTGCTAGACCCCGAATAGCGGGAGTGTCGGAGACCCAGTACTTC.

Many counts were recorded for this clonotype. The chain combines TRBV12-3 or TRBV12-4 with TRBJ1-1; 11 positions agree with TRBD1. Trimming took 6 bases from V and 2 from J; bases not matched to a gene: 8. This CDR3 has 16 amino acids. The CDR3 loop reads CASRKTDRGRNTEAFF. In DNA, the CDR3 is TGTGCCAGCAGAAAAACGGACAGGGGGCGCAACACTGAAGCTTTCTTT.